This section outlines one T cell receptor beta chain sequence together with its context. A much larger clonotype is one base distant, so this may be a read error. The sample comes from a study of molecular identifiers for immune sequencing clone quantification. About the research overall: Replicate experiments took RNA from roughly 20,000 or 100,000 naive CD8 cells, divided it five ways and sequenced four.

Via MiXCR, TCRdb re-called the PCR reads, giving one row per CDR3 protein. The sample records about 640,000 distinct CDR3 sequences, just under 20% being singletons. CDR3 length: 14 residues. The ends were cut back, 8 bases at V and 3 bases at J, with 17 bases in the middle. Germline V CDR1 and CDR2: MNHEY, SMNVEV (reference sequence). The TCR originated in a human donor in good health. Some libraries in this study had Jurkat cell RNA spiked in. What was sequenced was naive CD8+ T cells from blood, with Jurkat cell RNA spiked in. Subset described: FACS-sorted CD8+CD4-CCR7+CD45RA+ naive T cells. This chain links TRBV27 with TRBJ2-7; the D gene could be TRBD1 or TRBD2 (5 bases each). The CDR3 DNA follows: TGTGCCAGCGGTTCGGGGCCCGGCATCTACGAGCAGTACTTC. Translating gives CASGSGPGIYEQYF.